Below, 10 T cell receptor beta chains from the same sample are listed, as sequenced in a study of blood T cell repertoires in COVID-19. Using immunoSEQ multiplex PCR, the repertoire was profiled, and TCRdb retains in-frame clones only, with some absent. The table lists about 76,000 clones, around nine tenths of them singletons. Sequenced input: peripheral blood. The receptors were gathered from a human donor in a cohort sampled during active COVID-19.

The chain is built from TRBV7-8 and TRBJ1-2; D is unresolved. Germline values: CDR1 SGHVS, CDR2 FQNEAQ. This CDR3 spans 12 amino acids. V lost 5 bases and J 5 bases, leaving 9 bases between the germline ends. In DNA form, the CDR3 reads TGTGCCAGCAGCCAATACTTATATGGCTACACCTTC. Translated: CASSQYLYGYTF.

As concerns this clone: This sample includes further DNA sequences coding for the same CDR3. The chain has TRBV29-1 and TRBJ2-3; no clear D gene. Germline values: CDR1 SQVTM, CDR2 ANQGSEA. CDR3 length: 12 residues. With 3 bases removed from V and 0 bases from J, the gap between germline ends came to 4 bases. The CDR3 DNA follows: TGCAGCGTTGACCCTAGCACAGATACGCAGTATTTT. Its protein is CSVDPSTDTQYF.

V usage is TRBV6-2 or TRBV6-3 and J usage is TRBJ2-5, with TRBD2 identical over 7 bases. Germline V CDR1 and CDR2: MNHEY, SVGEGT. The CDR3 has 18 amino acids. The V and J ends lost 0 bases and 5 bases, in that order; junction bases with no gene match: 15. The CDR3 loop reads CASSYSLVLAFDSETQYF. The CDR3, as DNA: TGTGCCAGCAGTTACTCGCTCGTACTAGCGTTCGATTCGGAGACCCAGTACTTC.

This chain joins TRBV6-2 or TRBV6-3 and TRBJ1-5; a weak D match, TRBD1 (5 bases). Germline-derived CDR1 and CDR2 are MNHEY and SVGEGT. This CDR3 is built from 17 residues. Trimming took 4 bases from V and 4 from J, leaving 20 bases between them. CDR3 amino acids: CASSSPVGGDPNQPQHF. CDR3 sequence (DNA): TGTGCCAGCAGTTCGCCGGTTGGGGGGGATCCGAATCAGCCCCAGCATTTT.

The V gene is TRBV5-1, the J gene TRBJ2-4; possible D gene TRBD2, 5 bases. The germline V and J ends were trimmed by 2 bases and 0 bases, with 12 bases remaining between them. Germline V CDR1 and CDR2: SGHRS, YFSETQ. The CDR3 consists of 16 residues. CDR3 in amino acids: CASSFNGELAKNIQYF. The CDR3 nucleotides are TGCGCCAGCAGCTTTAACGGGGAACTAGCCAAAAACATTCAGTACTTC. Full variable domain (rest looked up from reference TRBV5-1 and TRBJ2-4): KAGVTQTPRYLIKTRGQQVTLSCSPISGHRSVSWYQQTPGQGLQFLFEYFSETQRNKGNFPGRFSGRQFSNSRSEMNVSTLELGDSALYLCASSFNGELAKNIQYFGAGTRLSVL.

V gene TRBV19 combines with J gene TRBJ2-4, with a tentative D call TRBD2 (5 bases). Deletions cut 3 bases from V and 1 base from J, with 13 bases between. There are 16 residues in the CDR3. Germline assignment: CDR1 LNHDA and CDR2 SQIVND (reference sequence). The CDR3 reads CASSMIRGAAKNIQYF. In DNA, the CDR3 is TGTGCCAGTAGTATGATACGGGGTGCGGCCAAAAACATTCAGTACTTC.

The chain recombines TRBV9 with TRBJ2-1; 8 nucleotides line up with TRBD2. The CDR3 is 15 amino acids. The J segment lost 6 bases and the V segment lost 0 bases, leaving 5 bases of the junction unmatched. Germline CDR1 SGDLS, CDR2 YYNGEE. CDR3 in amino acids: CASSVASRGVNEQFF. The DNA for the CDR3 is TGTGCCAGCAGCGTAGCGTCGCGGGGGGTCAATGAGCAGTTCTTC.

The chain has TRBV19 and TRBJ1-3; tentative D call: TRBD1 (5 bases). The V gene's germline CDR1 is LNHDA and CDR2 SQIVND (reference sequence). This CDR3 has 15 amino acids. Trimming took 4 bases from V and 0 from J, leaving 10 bases between them. The DNA of the CDR3 is TGTGCCAGTAGTAGAACAGGCAGCTCTGGAAACACCATATATTTT. This sequence encodes CASSRTGSSGNTIYF.

CDR3 sequence (DNA): TGTGCCAGCAGCCGTGTGGAGAGTAGCCAAGAGACCCAGTACTTC. This encodes CASSRVESSQETQYF. This chain connects TRBV6-5 to TRBJ2-5; D ambiguous. Trimming removed 6 bases at V and 1 base at J, with 15 bases between. Per the germline V gene, CDR1 is MNHEY and CDR2 is SVGAGI. The CDR3 covers 15 residues.

The rearrangement joins TRBV12-5 to TRBJ1-4; D not certain. Trimming pared 0 bases from V and 7 bases from J, leaving 6 bases between. The germline CDR1 and CDR2 sequences are LGHNT and FRNRAP. There are 13 residues in the CDR3. CDR3 sequence (DNA): TGTGCTAGTGGTTTGGTCGGAGGTGAAAAACTGTTTTTT. It translates to CASGLVGGEKLFF.